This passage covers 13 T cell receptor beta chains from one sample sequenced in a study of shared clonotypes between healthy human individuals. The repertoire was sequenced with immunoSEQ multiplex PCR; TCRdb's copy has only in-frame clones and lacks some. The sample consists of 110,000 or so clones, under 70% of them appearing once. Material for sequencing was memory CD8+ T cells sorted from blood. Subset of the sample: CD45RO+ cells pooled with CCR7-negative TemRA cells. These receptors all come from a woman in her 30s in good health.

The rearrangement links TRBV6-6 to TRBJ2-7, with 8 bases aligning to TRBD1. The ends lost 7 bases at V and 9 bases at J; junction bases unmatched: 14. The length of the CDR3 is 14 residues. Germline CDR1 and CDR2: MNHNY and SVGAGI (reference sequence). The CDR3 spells CASNRGQDGLGQYF. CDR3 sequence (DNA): TGTGCCAGCAACCGGGGACAGGATGGCCTTGGGCAGTACTTC.

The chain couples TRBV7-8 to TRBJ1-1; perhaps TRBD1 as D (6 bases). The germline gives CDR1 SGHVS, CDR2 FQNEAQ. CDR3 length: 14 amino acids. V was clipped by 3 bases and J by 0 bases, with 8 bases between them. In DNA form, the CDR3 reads TGTGCCAGCAGCTTCGGACAGATGAACACTGAAGCTTTCTTT. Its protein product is CASSFGQMNTEAFF.

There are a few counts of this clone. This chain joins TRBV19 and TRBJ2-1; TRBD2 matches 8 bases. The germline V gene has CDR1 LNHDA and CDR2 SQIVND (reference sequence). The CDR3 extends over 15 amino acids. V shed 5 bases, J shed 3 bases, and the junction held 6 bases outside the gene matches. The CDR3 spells CASSPRSGIYNEQFF. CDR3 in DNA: TGTGCCAGTAGTCCGCGTAGCGGGATCTACAATGAGCAGTTCTTC.

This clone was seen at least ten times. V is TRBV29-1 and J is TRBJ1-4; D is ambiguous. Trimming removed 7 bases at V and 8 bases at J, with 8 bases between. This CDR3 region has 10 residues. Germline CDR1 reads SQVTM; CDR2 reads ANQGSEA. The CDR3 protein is CSALQEKLFF. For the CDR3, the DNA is TGCAGCGCCTTACAAGAAAAACTGTTTTTT. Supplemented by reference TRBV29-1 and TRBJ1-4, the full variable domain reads SAVISQKPSRDICQRGTSLTIQCQVDSQVTMMFWYRQQPGQSLTLIATANQGSEATYESGFVIDKFPISRPNLTFSTLTVSNMSPEDSSIYLCSALQEKLFFGSGTQLSVL.

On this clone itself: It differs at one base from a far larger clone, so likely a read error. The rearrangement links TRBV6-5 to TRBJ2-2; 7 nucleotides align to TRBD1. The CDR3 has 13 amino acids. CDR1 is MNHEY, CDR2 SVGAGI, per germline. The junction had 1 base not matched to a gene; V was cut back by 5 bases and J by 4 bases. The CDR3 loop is CASSDRATGELFF. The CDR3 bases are TGTGCCAGCAGTGACAGGGCCACCGGGGAGCTGTTTTTT.

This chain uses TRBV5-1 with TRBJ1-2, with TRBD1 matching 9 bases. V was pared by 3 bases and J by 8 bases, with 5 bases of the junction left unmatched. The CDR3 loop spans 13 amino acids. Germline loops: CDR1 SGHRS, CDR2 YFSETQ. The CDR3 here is CASSWDRDWGYTF. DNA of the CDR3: TGCGCCAGCAGCTGGGACAGGGATTGGGGCTACACCTTC. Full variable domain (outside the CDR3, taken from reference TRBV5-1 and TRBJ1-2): KAGVTQTPRYLIKTRGQQVTLSCSPISGHRSVSWYQQTPGQGLQFLFEYFSETQRNKGNFPGRFSGRQFSNSRSEMNVSTLELGDSALYLCASSWDRDWGYTFGSGTRLTVV.

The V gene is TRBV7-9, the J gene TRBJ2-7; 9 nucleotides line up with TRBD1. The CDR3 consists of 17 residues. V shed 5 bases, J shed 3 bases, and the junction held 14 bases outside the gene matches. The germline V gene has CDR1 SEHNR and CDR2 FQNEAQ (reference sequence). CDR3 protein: CASSTRWTGAGVYEQYF. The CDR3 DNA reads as TGTGCCAGCAGCACCCGGTGGACAGGGGCAGGAGTCTACGAGCAGTACTTC.

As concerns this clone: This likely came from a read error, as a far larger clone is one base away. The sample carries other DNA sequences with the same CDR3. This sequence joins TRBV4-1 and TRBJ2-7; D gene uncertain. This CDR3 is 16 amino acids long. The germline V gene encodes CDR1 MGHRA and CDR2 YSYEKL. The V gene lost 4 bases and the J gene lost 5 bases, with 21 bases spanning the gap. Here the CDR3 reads CASSPDWTATSHEQYF. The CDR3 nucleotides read TGCGCCAGCAGCCCAGATTGGACGGCCACTTCTCACGAGCAGTACTTC.

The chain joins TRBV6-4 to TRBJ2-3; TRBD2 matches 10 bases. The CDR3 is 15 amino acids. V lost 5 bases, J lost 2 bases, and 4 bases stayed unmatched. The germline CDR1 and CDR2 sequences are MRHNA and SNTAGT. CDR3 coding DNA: TGTGCCAGCAGTATTCTAGCGGGAGACACAGATACGCAGTATTTT. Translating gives CASSILAGDTDTQYF.

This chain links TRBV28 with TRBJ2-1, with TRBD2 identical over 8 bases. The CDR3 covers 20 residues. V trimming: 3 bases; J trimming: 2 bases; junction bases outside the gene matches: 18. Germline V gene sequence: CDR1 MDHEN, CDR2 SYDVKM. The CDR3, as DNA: TGTGCCAGCAGTTTCCCCACGATCTCCGAGGCGGGAGGCGCCTACAATGAGCAGTTCTTC. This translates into CASSFPTISEAGGAYNEQFF.

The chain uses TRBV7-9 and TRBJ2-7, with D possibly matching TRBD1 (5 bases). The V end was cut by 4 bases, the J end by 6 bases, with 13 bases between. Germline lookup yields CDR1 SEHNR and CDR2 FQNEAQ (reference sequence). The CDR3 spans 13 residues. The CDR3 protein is CASSYKPQGEQYF. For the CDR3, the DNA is TGTGCCAGCAGCTACAAACCCCAGGGCGAGCAGTACTTC.

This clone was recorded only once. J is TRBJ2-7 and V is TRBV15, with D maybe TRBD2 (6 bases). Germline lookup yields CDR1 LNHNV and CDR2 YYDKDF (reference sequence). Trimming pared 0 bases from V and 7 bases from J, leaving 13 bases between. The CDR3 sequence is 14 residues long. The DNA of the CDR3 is TGTGCCACCAGCAGAGATAGGAGGGCGGGGGAGCAGTACTTC. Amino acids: CATSRDRRAGEQYF. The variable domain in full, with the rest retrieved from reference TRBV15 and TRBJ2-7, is DAMVIQNPRYQVTQFGKPVTLSCSQTLNHNVMYWYQQKSSQAPKLLFHYYDKDFNNEADTPDNFQSRRPNTSFCFLDIRSPGLGDTAMYLCATSRDRRAGEQYFGPGTRLTVT.

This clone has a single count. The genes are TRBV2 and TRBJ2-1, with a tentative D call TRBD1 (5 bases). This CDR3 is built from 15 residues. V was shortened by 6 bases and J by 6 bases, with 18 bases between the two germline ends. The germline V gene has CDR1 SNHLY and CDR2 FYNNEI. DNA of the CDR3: TGTGCCAGCAGATCCGGAACAGGAACGTTCAATGAGCAGTTCTTC. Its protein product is CASRSGTGTFNEQFF.